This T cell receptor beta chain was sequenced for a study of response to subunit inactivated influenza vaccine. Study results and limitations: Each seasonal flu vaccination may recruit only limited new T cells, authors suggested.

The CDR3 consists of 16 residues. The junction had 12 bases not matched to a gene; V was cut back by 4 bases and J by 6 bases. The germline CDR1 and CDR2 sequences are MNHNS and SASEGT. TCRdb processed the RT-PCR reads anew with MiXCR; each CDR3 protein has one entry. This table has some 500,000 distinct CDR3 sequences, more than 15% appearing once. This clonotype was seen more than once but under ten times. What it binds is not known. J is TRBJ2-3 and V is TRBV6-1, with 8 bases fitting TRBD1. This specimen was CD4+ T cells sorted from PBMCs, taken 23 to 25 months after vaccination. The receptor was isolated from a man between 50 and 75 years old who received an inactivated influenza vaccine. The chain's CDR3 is CASSVTGGTAVDTQYF. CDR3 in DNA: TGTGCCAGCAGTGTAACAGGGGGAACCGCAGTCGATACGCAGTATTTT.